The clone carrying this T cell receptor beta chain came up many times. The CDR3 is 14 residues long. Between the trimmed V and J ends, which lost 1 base and 2 bases, there was a span of 10 bases. Germline-derived CDR1 and CDR2 are DFQATT and SNEGSKA (reference sequence). TCRdb redid the calling of the RT-PCR reads with MiXCR, one entry per CDR3 protein. This table has 600,000 to 700,000 distinct CDR3 sequences, 14% appearing once. The data originate from a study of response to subunit inactivated influenza vaccine. This sequence originates from a man in his fifties or sixties who received an inactivated influenza vaccine. V is TRBV20-1 and J is TRBJ2-3; D gene uncertain. The sample was PBMCs from blood, taken 14 to 15 days before vaccination. The CDR3 loop is CSARAGRYTDTQYF. Written as DNA, the CDR3 is TGCAGTGCTAGAGCTGGCAGGTACACAGATACGCAGTATTTT.